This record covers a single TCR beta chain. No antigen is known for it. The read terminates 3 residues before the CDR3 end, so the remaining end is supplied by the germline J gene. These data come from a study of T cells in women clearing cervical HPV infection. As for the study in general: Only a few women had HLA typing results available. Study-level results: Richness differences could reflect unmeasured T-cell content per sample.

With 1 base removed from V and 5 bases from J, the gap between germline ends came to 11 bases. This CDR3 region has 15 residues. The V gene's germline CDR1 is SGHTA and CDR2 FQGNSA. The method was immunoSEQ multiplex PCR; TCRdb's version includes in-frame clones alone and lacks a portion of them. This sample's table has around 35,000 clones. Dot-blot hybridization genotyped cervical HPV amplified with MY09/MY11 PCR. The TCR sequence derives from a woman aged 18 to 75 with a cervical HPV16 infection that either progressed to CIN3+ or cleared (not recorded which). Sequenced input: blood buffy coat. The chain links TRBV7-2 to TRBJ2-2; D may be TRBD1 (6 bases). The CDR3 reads CASSLGQGKTGELFF. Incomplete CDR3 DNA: TGTGCCAGCAGCTTAGGTCAGGGGAAGACCGGGGAG.